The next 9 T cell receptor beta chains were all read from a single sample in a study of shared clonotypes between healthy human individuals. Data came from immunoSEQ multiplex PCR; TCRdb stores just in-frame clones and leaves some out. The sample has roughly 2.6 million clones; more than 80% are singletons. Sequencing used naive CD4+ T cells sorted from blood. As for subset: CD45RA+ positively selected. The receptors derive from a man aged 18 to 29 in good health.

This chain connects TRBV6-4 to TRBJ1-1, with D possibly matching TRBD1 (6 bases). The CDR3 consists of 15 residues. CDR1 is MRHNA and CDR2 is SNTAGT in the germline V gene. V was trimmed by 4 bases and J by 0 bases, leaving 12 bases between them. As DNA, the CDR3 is TGTGCCAGCAGTGTGGAGGGGGGCTTGAACACTGAAGCTTTCTTT. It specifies CASSVEGGLNTEAFF.

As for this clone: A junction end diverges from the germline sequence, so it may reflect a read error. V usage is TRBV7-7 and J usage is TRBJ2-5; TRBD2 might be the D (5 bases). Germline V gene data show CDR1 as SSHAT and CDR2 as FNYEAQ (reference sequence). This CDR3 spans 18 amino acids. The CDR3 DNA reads TGTGCTAGCAGCTTAGCGTTCTCTGGACTCATCCCCCAAGAGACCCAGTACTTC. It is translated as CASSLAFSGLIPQETQYF. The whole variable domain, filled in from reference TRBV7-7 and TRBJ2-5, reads GAGVSQSPRYKVTKRGQDVTLRCDPISSHATLYWYQQALGQGPEFLTYFNYEAQPDKSGLPSDRFSAERPEGSISTLTIQRTEQRDSAMYRCASSLAFSGLIPQETQYFGPGTRLLVL.

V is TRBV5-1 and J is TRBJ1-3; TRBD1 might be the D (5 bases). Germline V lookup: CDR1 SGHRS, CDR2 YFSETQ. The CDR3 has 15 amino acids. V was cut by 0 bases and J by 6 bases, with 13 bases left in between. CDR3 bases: TGCGCCAGCAGCTTGGCCCAGGGTGGAGTAAACACCATATATTTT. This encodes CASSLAQGGVNTIYF.

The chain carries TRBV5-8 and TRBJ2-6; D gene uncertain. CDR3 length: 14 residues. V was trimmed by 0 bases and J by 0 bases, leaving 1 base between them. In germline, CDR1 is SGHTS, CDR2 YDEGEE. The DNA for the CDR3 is TGTGCCAGCAGCTTGGTCTCTGGGGCCAACGTCCTGACTTTC. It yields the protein CASSLVSGANVLTF.

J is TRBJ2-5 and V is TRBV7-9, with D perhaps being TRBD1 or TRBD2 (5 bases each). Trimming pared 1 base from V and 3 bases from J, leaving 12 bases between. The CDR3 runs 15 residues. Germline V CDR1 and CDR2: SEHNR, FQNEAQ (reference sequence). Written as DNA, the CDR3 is TGTGCCAGCAGCTTAGGCCGAGGGACCGAAGAGACCCAGTACTTC. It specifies CASSLGRGTEETQYF.

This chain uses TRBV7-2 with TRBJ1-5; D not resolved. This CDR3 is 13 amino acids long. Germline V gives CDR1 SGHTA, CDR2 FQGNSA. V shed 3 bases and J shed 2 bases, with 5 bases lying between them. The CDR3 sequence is CASSFLGNQPQHF. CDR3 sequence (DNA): TGTGCCAGCAGCTTCTTGGGCAATCAGCCCCAGCATTTT.

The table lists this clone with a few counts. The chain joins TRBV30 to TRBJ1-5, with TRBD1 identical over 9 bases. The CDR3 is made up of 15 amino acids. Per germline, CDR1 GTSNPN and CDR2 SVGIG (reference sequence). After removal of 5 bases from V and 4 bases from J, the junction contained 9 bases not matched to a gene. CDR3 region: CAWFTGGAANQPQHF. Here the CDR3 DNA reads TGTGCCTGGTTTACAGGGGGCGCGGCAAATCAGCCCCAGCATTTT. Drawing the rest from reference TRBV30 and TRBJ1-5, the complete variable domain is SQTIHQWPATLVQPVGSPLSLECTVEGTSNPNLYWYRQAAGRGLQLLFYSVGIGQISSEVPQNLSASRPQDRQFILSSKKLLLSDSGFYLCAWFTGGAANQPQHFGDGTRLSIL.

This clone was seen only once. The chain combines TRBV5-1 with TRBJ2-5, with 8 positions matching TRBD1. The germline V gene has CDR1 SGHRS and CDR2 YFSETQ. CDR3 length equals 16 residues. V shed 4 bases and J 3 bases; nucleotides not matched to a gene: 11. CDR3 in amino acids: CASSLLPGGLEETQYF. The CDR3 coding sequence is TGCGCCAGCAGCCTATTACCAGGGGGCCTTGAAGAGACCCAGTACTTC. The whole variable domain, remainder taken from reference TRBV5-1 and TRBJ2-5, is KAGVTQTPRYLIKTRGQQVTLSCSPISGHRSVSWYQQTPGQGLQFLFEYFSETQRNKGNFPGRFSGRQFSNSRSEMNVSTLELGDSALYLCASSLLPGGLEETQYFGPGTRLLVL.

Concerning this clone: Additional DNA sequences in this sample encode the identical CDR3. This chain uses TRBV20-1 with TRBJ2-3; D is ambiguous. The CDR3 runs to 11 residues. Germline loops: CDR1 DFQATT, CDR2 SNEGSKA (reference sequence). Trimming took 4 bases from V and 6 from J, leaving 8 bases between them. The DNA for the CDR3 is TGCAGTGCTACCCGATCGGATACGCAGTATTTT. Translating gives CSATRSDTQYF.